This TCR beta chain was identified during a study of cytomegalovirus exposure and HLA in healthy donors. Overall study: The same platform as the approximately 730 first-cohort repertoires was used for the roughly 130 validation repertoires, a later analysis reported.

Study conclusions and caveats: For most TCR sequences rarity was the rule, although some public TCRs occurred in many donors. It was confirmed in vitro that three of the CMV-associated chains were specific for CMV antigens.

Worth noting for this clone: Antigen: not known.

The protocol was immunoSEQ multiplex PCR, while the TCRdb copy is restricted to in-frame clones and leaves out a portion. This table has about 260,000 clones, 90% appearing once. The CDR3 loop spans 14 amino acids. Germline assignment: CDR1 SGDLS and CDR2 YYNGEE. Trimming removed 2 bases from V and 4 bases from J; junction bases left unmatched: 5. The rearrangement joins TRBV9 to TRBJ2-7; 8 bases agree with TRBD2. The sequence was collected from a woman aged 25 to 39 in good health and CMV-seronegative. The sequenced sample was PBMCs. The CDR3: CASSVGSGNYEQYF. As DNA, the CDR3 is TGTGCCAGCAGCGTTGGTAGCGGGAATTACGAGCAGTACTTC.